The source of this TCR beta chain is a study of shared clonotypes between healthy human individuals. This CDR3 is built from 15 residues. Germline V lookup: CDR1 SGHKS, CDR2 YYEKEE (reference sequence). Trimming took off 0 bases at V and 0 bases at J, with 10 bases between the two ends. There were no recent acute infections or vaccinations among the donors, who were healthy HIV-negative adults. Using immunoSEQ multiplex PCR, the repertoire was profiled, and TCRdb retains in-frame clones only, with some absent. The sample holds almost 750,000 clones, 72% seen once. This chain joins TRBV5-5 and TRBJ2-7; perhaps TRBD2 as D (6 bases). The specimen sequenced was memory CD4+ T cells sorted from blood. The subset was: CD45RA-negative fraction. The receptor's source is a woman aged 25-40 years in good health. The CDR3 DNA reads as TGTGCCAGCAGCTTGGTTAGCGGTAGCTCCTACGAGCAGTACTTC. Translating it yields CASSLVSGSSYEQYF.